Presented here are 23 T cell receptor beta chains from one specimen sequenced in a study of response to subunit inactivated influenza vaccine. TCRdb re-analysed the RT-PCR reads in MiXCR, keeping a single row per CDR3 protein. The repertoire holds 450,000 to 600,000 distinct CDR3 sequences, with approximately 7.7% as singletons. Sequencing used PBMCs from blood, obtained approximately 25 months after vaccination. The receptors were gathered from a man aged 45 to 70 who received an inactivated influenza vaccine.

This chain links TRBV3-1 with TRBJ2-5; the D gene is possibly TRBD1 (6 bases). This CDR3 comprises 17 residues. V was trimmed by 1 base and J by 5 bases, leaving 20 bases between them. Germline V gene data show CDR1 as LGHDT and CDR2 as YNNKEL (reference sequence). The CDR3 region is CASSQVLQGPWGETQYF. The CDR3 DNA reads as TGTGCCAGCAGCCAAGTCTTGCAGGGGCCTTGGGGGGAGACCCAGTACTTC.

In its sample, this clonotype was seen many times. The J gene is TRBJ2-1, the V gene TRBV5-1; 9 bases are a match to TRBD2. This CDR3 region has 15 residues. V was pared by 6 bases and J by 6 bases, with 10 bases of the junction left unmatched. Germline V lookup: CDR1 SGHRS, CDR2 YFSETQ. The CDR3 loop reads CASILMAGGLNEQFF. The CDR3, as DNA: TGCGCCAGCATCTTAATGGCGGGAGGGCTCAATGAGCAGTTCTTC.

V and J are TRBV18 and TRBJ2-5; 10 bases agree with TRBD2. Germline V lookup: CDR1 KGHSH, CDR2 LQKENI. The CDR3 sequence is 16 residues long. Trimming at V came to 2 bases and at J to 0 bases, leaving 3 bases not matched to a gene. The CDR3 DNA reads TGTGCCAGCTCACCAATAGCGGGGGGAAACCAAGAGACCCAGTACTTC. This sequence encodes CASSPIAGGNQETQYF.

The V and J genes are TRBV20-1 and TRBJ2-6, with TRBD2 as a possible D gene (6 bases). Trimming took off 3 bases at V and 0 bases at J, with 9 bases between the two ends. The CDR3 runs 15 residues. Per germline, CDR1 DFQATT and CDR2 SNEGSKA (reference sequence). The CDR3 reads CSASVGGSGANVLTF. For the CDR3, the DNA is TGCAGTGCTAGTGTGGGGGGCTCTGGGGCCAACGTCCTGACTTTC.

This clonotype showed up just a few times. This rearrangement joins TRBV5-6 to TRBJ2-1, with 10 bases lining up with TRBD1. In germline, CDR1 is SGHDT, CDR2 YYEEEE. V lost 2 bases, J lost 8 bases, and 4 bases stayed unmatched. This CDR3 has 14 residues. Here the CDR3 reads CASSFGTGDDEQFF. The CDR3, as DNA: TGTGCCAGCAGCTTCGGGACAGGGGACGATGAGCAGTTCTTC.

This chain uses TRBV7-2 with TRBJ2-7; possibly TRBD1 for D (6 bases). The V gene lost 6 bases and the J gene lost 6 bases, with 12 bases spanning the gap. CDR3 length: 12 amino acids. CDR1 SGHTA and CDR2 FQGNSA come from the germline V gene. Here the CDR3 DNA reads TGTGCCAGCAGGGGGCAGGGGAGCGAGCAGTACTTC. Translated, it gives CASRGQGSEQYF. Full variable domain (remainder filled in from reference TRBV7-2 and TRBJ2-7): GAGVSQSPSNKVTEKGKDVELRCDPISGHTALYWYRQSLGQGLEFLIYFQGNSAPDKSGLPSDRFSAERTGGSVSTLTIQRTQQEDSAVYLCASRGQGSEQYFGPGTRLTVT.

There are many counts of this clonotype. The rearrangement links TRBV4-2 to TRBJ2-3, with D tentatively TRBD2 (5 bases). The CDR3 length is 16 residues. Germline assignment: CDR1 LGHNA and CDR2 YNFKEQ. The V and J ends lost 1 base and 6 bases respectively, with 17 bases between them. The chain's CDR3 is CASSQGDLAGRDTQYF. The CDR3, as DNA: TGTGCCAGCAGCCAAGGAGATCTAGCTGGAAGGGATACGCAGTATTTT.

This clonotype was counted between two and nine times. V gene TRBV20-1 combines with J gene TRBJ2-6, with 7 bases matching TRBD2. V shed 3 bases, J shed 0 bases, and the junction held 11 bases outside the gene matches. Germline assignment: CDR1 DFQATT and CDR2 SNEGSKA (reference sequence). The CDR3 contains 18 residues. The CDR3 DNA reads TGCAGTGCTAGGGGGTCGGGGGGTCGTCTCTCTGGGGCCAACGTCCTGACTTTC. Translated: CSARGSGGRLSGANVLTF.

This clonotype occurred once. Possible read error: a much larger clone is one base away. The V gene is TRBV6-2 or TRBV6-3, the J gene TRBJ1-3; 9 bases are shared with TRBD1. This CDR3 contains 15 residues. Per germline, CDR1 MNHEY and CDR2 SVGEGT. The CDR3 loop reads CGSRSDRGSGNTIYF. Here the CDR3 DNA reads TGTGGCAGCAGATCGGACAGGGGATCCGGAAACACCATATATTTT.

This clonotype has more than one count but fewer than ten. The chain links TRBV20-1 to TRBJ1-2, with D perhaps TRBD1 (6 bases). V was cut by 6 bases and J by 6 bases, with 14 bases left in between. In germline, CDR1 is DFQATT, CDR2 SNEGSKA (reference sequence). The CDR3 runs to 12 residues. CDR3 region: CSAGTTLNGYTF. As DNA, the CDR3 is TGCAGTGCAGGGACAACCCTCAATGGCTACACCTTC.

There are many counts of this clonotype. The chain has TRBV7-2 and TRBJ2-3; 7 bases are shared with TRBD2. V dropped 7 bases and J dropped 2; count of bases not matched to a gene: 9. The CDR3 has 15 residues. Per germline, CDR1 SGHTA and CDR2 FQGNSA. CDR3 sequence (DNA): TGTGCCAGCAATCGACGGGGGGACCACACAGATACGCAGTATTTT. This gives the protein CASNRRGDHTDTQYF.

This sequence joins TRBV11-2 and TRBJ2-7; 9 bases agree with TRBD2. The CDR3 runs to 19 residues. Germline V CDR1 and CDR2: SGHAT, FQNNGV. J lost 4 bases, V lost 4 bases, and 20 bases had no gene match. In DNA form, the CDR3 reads TGTGCCAGCAGCTCCGTTAAGGAGATTCTAGCGGGATTACGATACGAGCAGTACTTC. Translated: CASSSVKEILAGLRYEQYF.

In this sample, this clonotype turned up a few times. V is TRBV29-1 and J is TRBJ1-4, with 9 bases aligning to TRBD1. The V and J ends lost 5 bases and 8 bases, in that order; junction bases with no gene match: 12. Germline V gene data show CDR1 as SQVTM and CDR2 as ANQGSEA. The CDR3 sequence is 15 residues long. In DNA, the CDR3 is TGCAGCGTTCGAACCGGGACAGGGCGTTCCGAAAAACTGTTTTTT. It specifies CSVRTGTGRSEKLFF. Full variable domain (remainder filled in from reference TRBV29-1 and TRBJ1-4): SAVISQKPSRDICQRGTSLTIQCQVDSQVTMMFWYRQQPGQSLTLIATANQGSEATYESGFVIDKFPISRPNLTFSTLTVSNMSPEDSSIYLCSVRTGTGRSEKLFFGSGTQLSVL.

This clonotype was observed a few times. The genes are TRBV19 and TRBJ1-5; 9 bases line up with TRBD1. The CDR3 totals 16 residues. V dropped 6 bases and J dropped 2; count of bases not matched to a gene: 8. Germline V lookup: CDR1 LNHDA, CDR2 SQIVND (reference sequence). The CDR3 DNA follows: TGTGCCAGTAGAAAACAGGGGGCACTGGGCAATCAGCCCCAGCATTTT. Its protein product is CASRKQGALGNQPQHF.

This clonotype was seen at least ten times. DNA of the CDR3: TGTGCCAGCAGTGAATATGCGGGGGGCGCGAGCTATGGCTACACCTTC. Translated: CASSEYAGGASYGYTF. The chain is built from TRBV25-1 and TRBJ1-2, with a weak D call TRBD1 (6 bases). This CDR3 spans 16 amino acids. V lost 0 bases and J 4 bases, leaving 15 bases between the germline ends. The germline CDR1 and CDR2 sequences are MGHDK and SYGVNS.

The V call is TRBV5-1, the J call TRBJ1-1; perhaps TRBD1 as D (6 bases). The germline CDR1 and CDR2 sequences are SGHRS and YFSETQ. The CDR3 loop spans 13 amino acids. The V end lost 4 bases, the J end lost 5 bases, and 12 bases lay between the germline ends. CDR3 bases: TGCGCCAGCAGCGGAACAGGGTTGACTGAAGCTTTCTTT. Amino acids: CASSGTGLTEAFF. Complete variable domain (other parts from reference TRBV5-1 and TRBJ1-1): KAGVTQTPRYLIKTRGQQVTLSCSPISGHRSVSWYQQTPGQGLQFLFEYFSETQRNKGNFPGRFSGRQFSNSRSEMNVSTLELGDSALYLCASSGTGLTEAFFGQGTRLTVV.

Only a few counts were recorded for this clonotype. CDR3 coding DNA: TGTGCCAGCAGCGATCAACTTCGGGACAGACAGTACTTC. Its protein product is CASSDQLRDRQYF. V gene TRBV3-1 combines with J gene TRBJ2-5, with 7 positions matching TRBD1. With 5 bases clipped from V and 11 bases from J, the junction kept 11 bases outside the gene matches. Germline CDR1 reads LGHDT; CDR2 reads YNNKEL (reference sequence). The CDR3 is made up of 13 amino acids.

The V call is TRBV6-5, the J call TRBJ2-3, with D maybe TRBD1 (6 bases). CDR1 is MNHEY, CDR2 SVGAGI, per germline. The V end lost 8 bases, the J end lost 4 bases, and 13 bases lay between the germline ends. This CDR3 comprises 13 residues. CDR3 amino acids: CASSYYRADTQYF. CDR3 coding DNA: TGTGCCAGCTCTTACTACAGGGCAGATACGCAGTATTTT.

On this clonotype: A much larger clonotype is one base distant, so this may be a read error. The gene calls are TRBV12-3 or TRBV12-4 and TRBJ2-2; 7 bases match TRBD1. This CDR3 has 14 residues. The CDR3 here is CASSFRGNTEELFF. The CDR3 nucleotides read TGTGCCAGCAGTTTCAGGGGGAACACCGAGGAGCTGTTTTTT.

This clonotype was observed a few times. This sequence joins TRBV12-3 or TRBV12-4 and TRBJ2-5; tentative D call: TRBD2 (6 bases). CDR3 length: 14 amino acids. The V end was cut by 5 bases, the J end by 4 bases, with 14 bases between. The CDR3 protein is CASSTWDSAETQYF. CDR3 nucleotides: TGTGCCAGCAGTACTTGGGACTCGGCAGAGACCCAGTACTTC.

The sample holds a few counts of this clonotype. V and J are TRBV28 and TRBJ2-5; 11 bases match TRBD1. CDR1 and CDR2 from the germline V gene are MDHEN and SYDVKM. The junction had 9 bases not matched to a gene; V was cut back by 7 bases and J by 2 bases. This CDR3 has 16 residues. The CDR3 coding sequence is TGTGCCAGCACGGACAGGGGGCCATCGAGGCAAGAGACCCAGTACTTC. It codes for CASTDRGPSRQETQYF.

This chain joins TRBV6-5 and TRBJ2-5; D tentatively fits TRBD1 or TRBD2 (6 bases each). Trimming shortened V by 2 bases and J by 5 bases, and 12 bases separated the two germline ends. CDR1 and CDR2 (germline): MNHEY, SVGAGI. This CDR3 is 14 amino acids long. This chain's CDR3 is CASSYPGGWETQYF. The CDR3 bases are TGTGCCAGCAGTTACCCCGGGGGCTGGGAGACCCAGTACTTC.

The CDR3 protein is CASSASGTGDNEQFF. The CDR3 DNA sequence: TGCGCCAGCAGCGCCTCCGGGACAGGGGACAATGAGCAGTTCTTC. This rearrangement joins TRBV5-1 to TRBJ2-1, with TRBD1 matching over 10 bases. The ends lost 4 bases at V and 5 bases at J; junction bases unmatched: 6. CDR3 size: 15 residues. Germline-derived CDR1 and CDR2 are SGHRS and YFSETQ.